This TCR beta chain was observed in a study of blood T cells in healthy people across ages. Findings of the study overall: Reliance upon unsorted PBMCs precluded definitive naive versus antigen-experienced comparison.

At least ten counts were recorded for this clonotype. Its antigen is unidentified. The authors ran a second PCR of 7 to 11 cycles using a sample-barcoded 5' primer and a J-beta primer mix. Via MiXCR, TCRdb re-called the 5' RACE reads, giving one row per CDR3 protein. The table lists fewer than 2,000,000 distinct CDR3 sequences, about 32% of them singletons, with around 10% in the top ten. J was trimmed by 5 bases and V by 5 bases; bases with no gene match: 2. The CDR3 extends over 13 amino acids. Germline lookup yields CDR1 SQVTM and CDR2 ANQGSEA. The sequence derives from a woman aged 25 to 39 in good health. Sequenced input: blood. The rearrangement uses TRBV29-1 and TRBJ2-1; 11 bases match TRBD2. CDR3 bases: TGCAGCGTTACGACTAGCGGGGACAATGAGCAGTTCTTC. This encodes CSVTTSGDNEQFF.